This T cell receptor (beta chain) is drawn from a study of cytomegalovirus exposure and HLA in healthy donors. Background on the study: A prior analysis found fewer than 120 million unique TCR beta sequences from 150 million to 200 million T cells. Out of 398 genotyped donors, about 81% belonged to the Caucasian-associated ancestry cluster.

The CDR3 has 15 residues. V was clipped by 1 base and J by 7 bases, with 17 bases between them. In germline, CDR1 is SGHTA, CDR2 FQGNSA. General observations from the study: Analysis performed later found more than 15,000 TCR beta sequences associated with HLA alleles at 0.05 false discovery rate. Published work reported that the classifier diagnosed cytomegalovirus status with high specificity and sensitivity.

In the case of this clone: As yet, its antigen is unknown.

A multiplex PCR was run with 60 Vbeta primers and 13 Jbeta primers. This table comes from immunoSEQ multiplex PCR, and its TCRdb copy is limited to in-frame clones, with some not included. The profile shows fewer than 120,000 clones, over 60% of them singletons. The source material was PBMCs. The clonotype originates from a woman aged 30 to 39 in good health and CMV-seronegative. V usage is TRBV7-2 and J usage is TRBJ2-7; D possibly corresponds to TRBD1 (6 bases). CDR3 in DNA: TGTGCCAGCAGCTTAGGGTTGTTTGGGGGCGGGGAGCAGTACTTC. It is translated as CASSLGLFGGGEQYF.